The clone carrying this TCR beta chain was recorded a few times. This entry is derived from a study of response to subunit inactivated influenza vaccine. MiXCR was run by TCRdb on the RT-PCR reads, yielding one entry per CDR3 protein. Among under 550,000 distinct CDR3 sequences listed, under 9% were seen once. CDR3 length: 12 residues. The germline gives CDR1 SGHRS, CDR2 YFSETQ. V was pared by 2 bases and J by 2 bases, with 4 bases between. The gene calls are TRBV5-1 and TRBJ2-5, with D unresolved. This receptor was taken from a man aged 45 to 75 who received an inactivated influenza vaccine. Sequencing was performed on PBMCs from blood, taken around 2 years after vaccination. The CDR3 nucleotides read TGCGCCAGCAGCTTTGCGCAAGAGACCCAGTACTTC. Protein: CASSFAQETQYF.